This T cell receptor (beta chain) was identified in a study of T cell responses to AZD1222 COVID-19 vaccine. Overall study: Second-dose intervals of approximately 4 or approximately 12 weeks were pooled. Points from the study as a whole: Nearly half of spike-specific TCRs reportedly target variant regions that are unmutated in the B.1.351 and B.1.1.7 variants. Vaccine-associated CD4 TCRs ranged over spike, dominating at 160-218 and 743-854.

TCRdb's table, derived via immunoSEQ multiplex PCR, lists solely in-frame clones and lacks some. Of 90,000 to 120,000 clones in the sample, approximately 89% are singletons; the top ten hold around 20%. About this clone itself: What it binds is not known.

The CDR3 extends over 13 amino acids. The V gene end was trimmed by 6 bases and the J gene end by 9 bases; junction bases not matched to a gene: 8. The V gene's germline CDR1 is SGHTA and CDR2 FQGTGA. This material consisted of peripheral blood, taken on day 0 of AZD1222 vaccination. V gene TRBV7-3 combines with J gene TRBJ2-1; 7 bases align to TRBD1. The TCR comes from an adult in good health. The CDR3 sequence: CASSQGGSGEQFF. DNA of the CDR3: TGTGCCAGCAGTCAAGGGGGCTCAGGTGAGCAGTTCTTC. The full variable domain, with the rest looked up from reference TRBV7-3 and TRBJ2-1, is GAGVSQTPSNKVTEKGKYVELRCDPISGHTALYWYRQSLGQGPEFLIYFQGTGAADDSGLPNDRFFAVRPEGSVSTLKIQRTERGDSAVYLCASSQGGSGEQFFGPGTRLTVL.